A single sample gave rise to the 3 T cell receptor beta chains below, sequenced in a study of cytomegalovirus exposure and HLA in healthy donors (dated by TCRdb to the late 2010s). Library preparation used the immunoSEQ multiplex PCR assay. For the multiplex PCR, a mixture combining 60 forward primers for TCR Vbeta segments and 13 reverse primers for TCR Jbeta segments was used. TCRdb provides this immuneACCESS table in a form limited to in-frame rearrangements. Some clones are lacking; in checked studies, under half of them reflect an unresolved V gene, and why the rest are absent is not known. The sample profile shows over 150,000 clones; 82% of them were found once. The leading ten clones occupy roughly a tenth of the sample. The sequenced material came from PBMCs. These receptors were obtained from a middle-aged man in good health and CMV-seropositive.

V usage is TRBV9 and J usage is TRBJ2-2; possibly TRBD2 for D (6 bases). The V end lost 0 bases, the J end lost 0 bases, and 6 bases lay between the germline ends. CDR1 is SGDLS and CDR2 is YYNGEE in the germline V gene. CDR3 length: 15 amino acids. CDR3 amino acids: CASSVGGANTGELFF. The CDR3 bases are TGTGCCAGCAGCGTAGGGGGGGCGAACACCGGGGAGCTGTTTTTT.

Comments on this clone: The conserved phenylalanine or tryptophan is not found at the CDR3 terminus, so this likely reflects a read error. J is TRBJ1-2 and V is TRBV29-1; D is undetermined. Trimming shortened V by 3 bases and J by 11 bases, and 19 bases separated the two germline ends. The germline CDR1 and CDR2 sequences are SQVTM and ANQGSEA. The CDR3 loop spans 13 amino acids. CDR3 loop: CSVDVLAVGSYTL. The CDR3 DNA sequence: TGCAGCGTTGACGTCCTGGCCGTCGGGTCGTACACCCTC.

The count of this clone is one. The chain couples TRBV29-1 to TRBJ2-7, with TRBD2 as a possible D gene (6 bases). Germline V gives CDR1 SQVTM, CDR2 ANQGSEA. Trimming left V 7 bases short and J 7 bases short, with 17 bases between. The CDR3 totals 12 residues. CDR3 amino acids: CSAEAAAGEQYF. The CDR3 DNA is TGCAGCGCGGAGGCCGCGGCGGGGGAGCAGTACTTC.